A selection of T cell receptor delta chains follows, all from one sample in a study of delta chain sequences of gamma delta T cells. TCRdb re-called the PCR reads through CATT. The table lists about 3,400 delta-chain clones, roughly three fifths of them singletons, with 45% to 60% in the top ten. Sequencing input: a tumor sample. These receptors all stem from a human donor with breast cancer. Both conserved end residues are part of each CDR3. Each record gives: D gene, V gene, clone size, J gene, CDR3 DNA, CDR3 protein. The D gene is left open where the match is weak. Some rows mark clone size as missing; the rest say once, few, many or name a class of expanded clone.

>NA|TRDV2|NA|TRDJ2
TGTGCCTGTGTCTCCCTGGAAGGGGACACCACCGATAAACTCTTCTTT
CACVSLEGDTTDKLFF
>NA|TRDV2|NA|TRDJ1
TGTGCCTGTGACACCGTGTCAAGGACCGGGGAGCGACCTTATACCGATAAACTCATCTTT
CACDTVSRTGERPYTDKLIF
>NA|TRDV2|NA|TRDJ1
TGTGCCGGAGGCACCGTTTCAAGGGAGGGGGGCCCAACGTACACAGAAAAACTCATCTTT
CAGGTVSREGGPTYTEKLIF
>NA|TRDV1|NA|TRDJ1
TGTGCTCTTGTGGAACCGACTTCCCAACTTACTGAGGATTCCTTGGTCGATACACTCATCTTT
CALVEPTSQLTEDSLVDTLIF
>NA|TRDV2|NA|TRDJ1
TGTGCGTGTAACTCCGATGAACAAACCGATAAACTCATCTTT
CACNSDEQTDKLIF
>NA|TRDV2|NA|TRDJ1
TGTGCCTCTGACGACCTGGCGATAAGCACGAATAAACTCATCTTT
CASDDLAISTNKLIF
>NA|TRDV2|NA|TRDJ2
TGTTCCTGTGGTGCCGCTGTGGTGTATAGCTCGTGGGACACAGAACAGATGATTTTC
CSCGAAVVYSSWDTEQMIF
>TRDD3|TRDV2|NA|TRDJ1
TGTGCCTGTGACCTATTGGGGGATGCCACCGATAATCTCATCTTT
CACDLLGDATDNLIF
>NA|TRDV2|NA|TRDJ1
TGTTCCTGTGACACCGCCGGGGAGCATCAGACCGATAAACTCATCTTT
CSCDTAGEHQTDKLIF
>NA|TRDV2|NA|TRDJ1
TGTTCCTGTGTCGTAGTCACTGAGGATAAAGGGCAACTCATCTTT
CSCVVVTEDKGQLIF
>NA|TRDV2|NA|TRDJ3
TGTGCCTGTGACACACTTGGCGGGGGAATCAGGGACATTATACAGATGTTTTTC
CACDTLGGGIRDIIQMFF
>NA|TRDV2|NA|TRDJ1
TGTTCCTGTGACACCGAGTCGAGGGAGGGGGACCGAGCGTACACCGATAAACTCATCTTT
CSCDTESREGDRAYTDKLIF
>NA|TRDV3|once|TRDJ1
TGCGCCGGATACACGGGGAGGGATAAACTCATCTTT
CAGYTGRDKLIF
>NA|TRDV2|NA|TRDJ1
TGTTCCTGTGTCTCATTCACATCCCGCTTGAACCCCAATCAACTCATCTTT
CSCVSFTSRLNPNQLIF
>NA|TRDV2|NA|TRDJ1
TGTTCCTTTTTCGCCCTGGCGATAAGGTGGAATAAACTCATCTTT
CSFFALAIRWNKLIF
>NA|TRDV2|NA|TRDJ1
TGTGCCTGTGACACCGATGGGATCGCGCTCACAGATAAACTCATCTTT
CACDTDGIALTDKLIF
>NA|TRDV2|once|TRDJ1
TGTGCCTTTGACACCGTGTCAAGGCAGGAGGACCGTCCTTACACCGATAGACTCATCTTT
CAFDTVSRQEDRPYTDRLIF
>NA|TRDV2|NA|TRDJ1
TGTTCCGGTGGCGCCGTGTCAAGGGAGGGGGACCGACCGTACACCGATAAACTCATCTTT
CSGGAVSREGDRPYTDKLIF
>TRDD3|TRDV2|NA|TRDJ1
TGTGCCTGTGACACTGTTCTGGGGGCTAAGCGTTATACCGTTATACTTATCTTT
CACDTVLGAKRYTVILIF
>NA|TRDV2|NA|TRDJ1
TGTGCTTGTGACACCGTGTCAAGGGAGGAGAACCGGACTTACACCGATAAACTCATCTTT
CACDTVSREENRTYTDKLIF
>NA|TRDV2|NA|TRDJ1
TGTGCCTGTGACACCGTTGGTCGTGGTGGAGATAAACTCATCTTT
CACDTVGRGGDKLIF
>NA|TRDV2|NA|TRDJ1
TGTGCCTGTGACGAATTCACTTGGGATAAAGGGCTACTCATTTTT
CACDEFTWDKGLLIF
>TRDD3|TRDV2|few|TRDJ1
TGTGCCTGTGACACCGGCGATGGGGGATACCCTAATAAACTCATCTTT
CACDTGDGGYPNKLIF
>NA|TRDV2|NA|TRDJ1
TGTGCCTGTGACATCCTGGTGGATGAAAGCTCCGATAAACTCATCTTT
CACDILVDESSDKLIF
>NA|TRDV2|NA|TRDJ3
TGTGCCTGTGACCCCGTCACTACCTCGGAGGATCCGTGGTACTCTCTCCACTTT
CACDPVTTSEDPWYSLHF
>NA|TRDV2|NA|TRDJ1
TGTGCCACCGGGACAAGGGAGGTGGACCGGCGTTACACCGATAAACTCATCTTT
CATGTREVDRRYTDKLIF
>NA|TRDV1|NA|TRDJ1
TGTGCTCTTGAGGGCGTTCCTGACCTTAAGCACGGGGAGATAACCGATAAACTCATCTTT
CALEGVPDLKHGEITDKLIF
>NA|TRDV1|NA|TRDJ1
TGTGCTCTTGGGGAACTAGAGCAAGGGGTCCGCGCGAGTTTCATACCTTCCCCATACATACCCACTCATACAGTGGGGTACACCGATAAACTCATCTTT
CALGELEQGVRASFIPSPYIPTHTVGYTDKLIF
>NA|TRDV2|NA|TRDJ2
TGTGCTTTTGTCATCGTGTTATGGGACGTGCTGCGTGCTTACACCGATATACTCTTCTTT
CAFVIVLWDVLRAYTDILFF
>TRDD3|TRDV2|NA|TRDJ1
TGTTCCTGTGTCGCCTACAGGCCTTCCCTCGTACAGGGGGATATTTCGGGTCATAAACTCATCTTT
CSCVAYRPSLVQGDISGHKLIF
>TRDD3|TRDV2|few|TRDJ1
TGTGCCTGTGACCCAGTGGGGGAGGGGGACCGACCTTACACCGATAAACTCATCTTT
CACDPVGEGDRPYTDKLIF
>TRDD3|TRDV2|NA|TRDJ3
TGTGCTTGTGTCATATCTCCTACTGGGGGATCCACCTGTTTCTCCTGGTACACCCGACAGATGTTTTTC
CACVISPTGGSTCFSWYTRQMFF
>TRDD3|TRDV2|NA|TRDJ1
TGTGCCTGTGACACCGTTCGATTTGGTGGGGGATTCTTACACGATAAACTCATCTTT
CACDTVRFGGGFLHDKLIF
>TRDD3|TRDV2|NA|TRDJ2
TGTGCCTGTGACACCCTACTTACGAGAGAGCGGGGGATACCCAGTCAACTCTTCTTT
CACDTLLTRERGIPSQLFF
>NA|TRDV2|NA|TRDJ1
TGTGCCTGTGACACAGGTGGGGAGGCACACACCGATAAACTCATCTTT
CACDTGGEAHTDKLIF
>NA|TRDV2|NA|TRDJ3
TGTGCCTGTGACAGCTGGGGAATGGGCGACTGGGACACCCAACAGATGTTTTTC
CACDSWGMGDWDTQQMFF
>NA|TRDV2|NA|TRDJ2
TGTGCCTGTGACTCATCTAGCGCCAGGAAGACAGAACAGATGTTCTTC
CACDSSSARKTEQMFF
>NA|TRDV2|once|TRDJ1
TGTGCCTGTGACACCGTGTCAAGGGGCGGGGAGAGAGCTTACACCGATAAACTTATCTTT
CACDTVSRGGERAYTDKLIF
>TRDD3|TRDV1|medium-sized|TRDJ1
TGTGCTCTTGGGGAACTTCGGCCTTCCTACGGACTGGGGGATACGCATAAACTCATCTTT
CALGELRPSYGLGDTHKLIF
>NA|TRDV2|NA|TRDJ1
TGTTCTTTTCACACCTTGTCAAGGGAGGGAGACCGACCTTACACCGATAAACTCATCTTT
CSFHTLSREGDRPYTDKLIF